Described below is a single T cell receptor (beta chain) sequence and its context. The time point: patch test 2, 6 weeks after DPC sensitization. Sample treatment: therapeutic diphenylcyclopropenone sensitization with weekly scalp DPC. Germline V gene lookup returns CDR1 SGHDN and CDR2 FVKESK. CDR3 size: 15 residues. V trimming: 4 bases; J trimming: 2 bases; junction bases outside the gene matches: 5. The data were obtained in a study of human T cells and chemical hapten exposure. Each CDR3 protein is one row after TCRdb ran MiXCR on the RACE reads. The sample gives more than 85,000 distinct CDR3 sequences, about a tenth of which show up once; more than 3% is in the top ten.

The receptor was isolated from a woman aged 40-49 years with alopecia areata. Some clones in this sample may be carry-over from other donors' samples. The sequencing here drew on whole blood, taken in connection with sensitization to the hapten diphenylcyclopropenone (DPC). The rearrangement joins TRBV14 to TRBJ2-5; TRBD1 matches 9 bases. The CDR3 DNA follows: TGTGCCAGCAGCCGCGGACAGGGGTGGCAAGAGACCCAGTACTTC. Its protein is CASSRGQGWQETQYF.